This T cell receptor beta chain is drawn from a study of control samples from healthy donors and cancer patients (dated by TCRdb to the early 2020s). The library was built by means of the immunoSEQ multiplex PCR assay. TCRdb took over this immuneACCESS table, retaining in-frame rearrangements with V and J assigned. Such tables are incomplete; in checked studies, under half of the missing clones stem from an unresolved V gene, and the remainder is unexplained. Here the sample has a few hundred thousand clones; about 93% occur a single time. The ten biggest clones cover 6% to 7% of the sample. As to this clone: The clone's antigen remains unknown. Base quality data are lacking; no much larger clone is found one base away.

The sample was PBMCs. This receptor was taken from a man aged 40-50 years with head and neck cancer.

DNA sequence: TGTGCCAGCAGAGAGGGACTAGCGGGGTCCTACAATGAGCAGTTCTTC. Its product reads: CASREGLAGSYNEQFF. This receptor chain uses TRBV2 and TRBJ2-1, and TRBD2 aligns with 13 junction nucleotides. The germline V gene sets CDR1 to SNHLY and CDR2 to FYNNEI. The V end gives up 6 bases and the J end 1 base, leaving 3 bases in the junction not matched to a gene. The CDR3 contains 16 residues, cysteine and phenylalanine counted. Only CDR3 DNA remains: 48 bases, in frame from the first base.